Shown below are 7 T cell receptor beta chains from a single sample sequenced in a study of blood T cell repertoires in COVID-19. Assay: immunoSEQ multiplex PCR; the TCRdb copy retains only in-frame clones and omits some. The sample holds approximately 340,000 clones; more than 70% are singletons and the top ten take 2.5% to 3.5%. Sequenced material: peripheral blood. These receptors all stem from a man aged 25-45 years with active or convalescent COVID-19.

This chain connects TRBV24-1 to TRBJ1-2; maybe TRBD1 (5 bases). There are 15 residues in the CDR3. V was trimmed by 3 bases and J by 8 bases, leaving 18 bases between them. The germline CDR1 and CDR2 sequences are KGHDR and SFDVKD. In DNA form, the CDR3 reads TGTGCCACCAGTGATCCCAGGGAGGCCAGGCACGGCTACACCTTC. This translates into CATSDPREARHGYTF.

This clone has a handful of counts. This rearrangement joins TRBV2 to TRBJ2-7; 8 nucleotides match TRBD2. The CDR3 is made up of 16 amino acids. Germline CDR1 and CDR2: SNHLY and FYNNEI. Germline trimming cut 5 bases from V and 0 bases from J; bases unmatched to any gene: 9. The CDR3 protein is CASSSKKLAASYEQYF. CDR3 DNA sequence: TGTGCCAGCAGTTCAAAGAAACTAGCGGCCTCCTACGAGCAGTACTTC.

The chain has TRBV7-2 and TRBJ1-2; 9 nucleotides match TRBD1. Germline CDR1 is SGHTA and CDR2 is FQGNSA. This CDR3 has 14 residues. V shed 3 bases, J shed 5 bases, and the junction held 4 bases outside the gene matches. As DNA, the CDR3 is TGTGCCAGCAGCTTTAGACAGGGGGGTTATGGCTACACCTTC. It codes for CASSFRQGGYGYTF.

The V gene is TRBV6-5, the J gene TRBJ2-3; 8 bases fit TRBD2. Trimming removed 5 bases from V and 2 bases from J; junction bases left unmatched: 6. The CDR3 loop spans 15 amino acids. Germline CDR1 is MNHEY and CDR2 is SVGAGI. Here the CDR3 DNA reads TGTGCCAGCAGTCGCCCGGGGGGGAACACAGATACGCAGTATTTT. Amino acids: CASSRPGGNTDTQYF.

V usage is TRBV4-2 and J usage is TRBJ1-5, with no clear D. The length of the CDR3 is 17 residues. The V gene lost 0 bases and the J gene lost 7 bases, with 19 bases spanning the gap. Germline V gene data show CDR1 as LGHNA and CDR2 as YNFKEQ. CDR3 sequence (DNA): TGTGCCAGCAGCCAAGATCTGGTGTCGGGGTTCGAGCAGCCCCAGCATTTT. Its protein product is CASSQDLVSGFEQPQHF.

The J gene is TRBJ1-1, the V gene TRBV5-1; D unclear. Trimming took off 0 bases at V and 3 bases at J, with 9 bases between the two ends. In germline, CDR1 is SGHRS, CDR2 YFSETQ. This CDR3 has 14 amino acids. In DNA form, the CDR3 reads TGCGCCAGCAGCTTGGGGGGAGCAGACACTGAAGCTTTCTTT. Protein sequence: CASSLGGADTEAFF.

About this clone: In the same sample, other DNA sequences code for this CDR3. The V and J genes are TRBV7-2 and TRBJ1-5; TRBD1 agrees at 7 bases. The V gene end was trimmed by 1 base and the J gene end by 4 bases; junction bases not matched to a gene: 4. Germline-derived CDR1 and CDR2 are SGHTA and FQGNSA. This CDR3 comprises 15 residues. The DNA of the CDR3 is TGTGCCAGCAGCTTAGAGACAGGGCGGAATCAGCCCCAGCATTTT. It translates to CASSLETGRNQPQHF.